The 15 T cell receptor beta chains given below trace back to one sample, sequenced in a study. TCRdb independently ran MiXCR on the 5' RACE reads; one entry per CDR3 protein. The data show roughly 39,000 distinct CDR3 sequences, 18% seen once. The sequencing sample was made of naive CD4+ T cells sorted from a lymph node. Subset: naive CD4+ T cells, CD4+CD45RA+CD25-. These TCRs come from a female donor with breast cancer.

The V and J genes are TRBV5-1 and TRBJ1-1; no clear D. Germline loops: CDR1 SGHRS, CDR2 YFSETQ. The CDR3 totals 14 residues. Trimming cost V 5 bases and J 1 base, with 12 bases left between them. CDR3 nucleotide sequence: TGCGCCAGCAGTCTCTTCCCAGAGAACACTGAAGCTTTCTTT. This encodes CASSLFPENTEAFF.

This clonotype has just a few counts. The CDR3 DNA reads as TGCAGTGCCCCCGTTAGCGGAGACTCCTACAATGAGCAGTTCTTC. Translating it yields CSAPVSGDSYNEQFF. The chain is built from TRBV20-1 and TRBJ2-1; D possibly corresponds to TRBD2 (6 bases). CDR1 and CDR2 (germline): DFQATT, SNEGSKA (reference sequence). This CDR3 has 15 amino acids. V lost 6 bases, J lost 0 bases, and 15 bases lay in between.

This clonotype showed up just a few times. V is TRBV2 and J is TRBJ2-7, with 9 bases fitting TRBD1. The CDR3 is 16 amino acids. The V gene end was trimmed by 6 bases and the J gene end by 4 bases; junction bases not matched to a gene: 13. Looked up from germline, CDR1 is SNHLY and CDR2 is FYNNEI. The CDR3 sequence: CASRFGQGFGSYEQYF. CDR3 bases: TGTGCCAGCAGATTTGGACAGGGGTTTGGATCTTACGAGCAGTACTTC.

This clonotype was seen just once. Given a much more abundant clone one base away, this may be a read error. The rearrangement uses TRBV4-3 and TRBJ1-6; TRBD1 agrees at 7 bases. CDR1 and CDR2 (germline): LGHNA, YSLEER. The length of the CDR3 is 16 residues. CDR3 nucleotide sequence: TGCGCCAGCGGCCAAGATAGCGACAGGGTGGATTCACCCCTCCACTTT. This gives the protein CASGQDSDRVDSPLHF.

This clonotype was detected a few times. The CDR3: CASSAGTSVREQFF. The CDR3 DNA is TGTGCCAGCAGTGCCGGGACTAGCGTCCGGGAGCAGTTCTTC. This chain uses TRBV12-3 or TRBV12-4 with TRBJ2-1; 10 bases match TRBD2. The CDR3 has 14 residues. With V trimmed by 5 bases and J by 10 bases, 8 bases remained unmatched.

Worth noting for this clonotype: A single base separates this from a much larger clone, so it may be a read error. This chain connects TRBV6-5 to TRBJ1-2, with a weak D call TRBD1 (5 bases). CDR1 and CDR2 from the germline V gene are MNHEY and SVGAGI. This CDR3 has 14 amino acids. Written as DNA, the CDR3 is TGTGCCAGCAGCACTAGGCAGGGATACTATGGCTACGCCTTC. It translates to CASSTRQGYYGYAF.

This clonotype is medium-sized by share. In DNA form, the CDR3 reads TGCGCCAGCAGCTTGGATGCAGGGATGGAGACCCAGTACTTC. Translation gives CASSLDAGMETQYF. The chain links TRBV5-1 to TRBJ2-5, with D possibly matching TRBD1 (5 bases). Per germline, CDR1 SGHRS and CDR2 YFSETQ. V lost 0 bases to trimming and J lost 5 bases, with 11 bases between them. This CDR3 region has 14 residues.

The table lists this clonotype with many counts. CDR3: CASSIVGVNEQFF. Here the CDR3 DNA reads TGCGCCAGCAGTATAGTGGGAGTAAATGAGCAGTTCTTC. The rearrangement links TRBV5-1 to TRBJ2-1, with a weak D call TRBD2 (5 bases). CDR3 length: 13 amino acids. The germline V gene encodes CDR1 SGHRS and CDR2 YFSETQ. The V end lost 5 bases, the J end lost 7 bases, and 13 bases lay between the germline ends.

This clonotype was picked up a small number of times. The CDR3 does not close with the conserved phenylalanine or tryptophan, likely indicating a read error. V is TRBV12-3 or TRBV12-4 and J is TRBJ2-4; no firm D call. The V and J ends lost 5 bases and 8 bases respectively, with 13 bases between them. The CDR3 is 13 residues long. CDR3 amino acids: CASSRTRWDIQYY. Here the CDR3 DNA reads TGTGCCAGCAGTAGGACCCGATGGGACATTCAGTACTAC.

This clonotype was observed a few times. The chain couples TRBV3-1 to TRBJ2-5, with D unclear. The germline CDR1 and CDR2 sequences are LGHDT and YNNKEL (reference sequence). CDR3 length: 15 amino acids. Trimming cost V 2 bases and J 5 bases, with 15 bases left between them. The CDR3 sequence is CASSQRPGPQETQYF. The CDR3 bases are TGTGCCAGCAGCCAACGACCGGGCCCCCAGGAGACCCAGTACTTC.

This clonotype was seen only once. Given a much more abundant clone one base away, this may be a read error. The V and J genes are TRBV6-5 and TRBJ1-6; 7 positions match TRBD1. CDR3 length: 15 residues. CDR1 and CDR2 from the germline V gene are MNHEY and SVGAGI. The CDR3 DNA reads as TGTACCAGCAGGCCGGGACAGCAATATAATTCACCCCTCCACTTT. Encoded protein: CTSRPGQQYNSPLHF.

CDR3 sequence: CASSQPGQQHF. In DNA form, the CDR3 reads TGTGCCAGCAGTCAACCGGGACAGCAGCATTTT. The chain combines TRBV6-2 or TRBV6-3 with TRBJ1-5, with TRBD1 matching over 7 bases. The CDR3 is 11 amino acids. V lost 5 bases to trimming and J lost 13 bases; unmatched junction nucleotides: 5. Looked up from germline, CDR1 is MNHEY and CDR2 is SVGEGT.

This clonotype was counted many times. The chain couples TRBV5-1 to TRBJ1-2; D not certain. From germline, CDR1 is SGHRS and CDR2 YFSETQ. Trimming left V 4 bases short and J 0 bases short, with 13 bases between. This CDR3 has 15 residues. As DNA, the CDR3 is TGCGCCAGCAGCCTGGAGTTGGGATCTAACTATGGCTACACCTTC. Protein sequence: CASSLELGSNYGYTF.

This clonotype was picked up many times. The rearrangement uses TRBV7-3 and TRBJ2-3; 7 bases line up with TRBD2. The CDR3 is 13 amino acids. The germline CDR1 and CDR2 sequences are SGHTA and FQGTGA. J gave up 4 bases and V 2 bases, and 0 bases lay outside the gene matches. The CDR3 loop reads CASSLGGADTQYF. CDR3 sequence (DNA): TGTGCCAGCAGCTTAGGGGGGGCAGATACGCAGTATTTT.

This clonotype was observed many times. The V call is TRBV4-3, the J call TRBJ1-1, with D unclear. The CDR3 extends over 14 amino acids. Germline V lookup: CDR1 LGHNA, CDR2 YSLEER. V was trimmed by 2 bases and J by 2 bases, leaving 9 bases between them. The CDR3 loop is CASSQRLTNTEAFF. CDR3 sequence (DNA): TGCGCCAGCAGCCAAAGGTTGACTAACACTGAAGCTTTCTTT.